This entry is about one T cell receptor (beta chain). The sample originates from a study of blood T cell repertoires in COVID-19. Recruitment covered roughly 24 US areas and drew participants whose ages spanned about 18 to 100 years. Assignment of participants to cohorts was predicated upon participant-reported clinical history. Recovered status in Cohort 3 required two negative PCRs, clearance, or symptom resolution. Repertoires were generated with immunoSEQ multiplex PCR, while TCRdb's copy carries only in-frame clones and drops some. The sample lists about 300,000 clones, 65% to 90% occurring once. The germline CDR1 and CDR2 sequences are SGHRS and YFSETQ. CDR3 length equals 14 residues. The V and J ends lost 5 bases and 3 bases, in that order; junction bases with no gene match: 4.

The sequenced sample was PBMCs or T cells enriched from blood (not recorded which). The receptor's source is a woman aged 18 to 35 who had recovered from COVID-19. The chain is built from TRBV5-1 and TRBJ2-7; 11 nucleotides align to TRBD1. The CDR3 DNA is TGCGCCAGCAGTGGGGGACAGGGGGTCTACGAGCAGTACTTC. The encoded protein is CASSGGQGVYEQYF.